The entry below gives a single T cell receptor beta chain sequence along with its context. Its antigen is not known. The sample is drawn from a study of cytomegalovirus exposure and HLA in healthy donors. Study-wide points: A list of 150 or so TCR beta chains associated with cytomegalovirus was given.

V dropped 0 bases and J dropped 2; count of bases not matched to a gene: 4. CDR3 size: 15 residues. Germline V gene sequence: CDR1 SGHRS, CDR2 YFSETQ. The PCR ran on 60 Vbeta and 13 Jbeta primers. Data came from immunoSEQ multiplex PCR; TCRdb stores just in-frame clones and leaves some out. The sample yields about 140,000 clones, roughly 80% seen once. The sequenced sample was PBMCs. This clonotype was sampled from a woman aged 45-60 years in good health and CMV-seropositive. The chain has TRBV5-1 and TRBJ2-7, with 8 bases that match TRBD1. CDR3 residues: CASSLATGETYEQYF. Here the CDR3 DNA reads TGCGCCAGCAGCTTGGCGACAGGGGAGACCTACGAGCAGTACTTC.